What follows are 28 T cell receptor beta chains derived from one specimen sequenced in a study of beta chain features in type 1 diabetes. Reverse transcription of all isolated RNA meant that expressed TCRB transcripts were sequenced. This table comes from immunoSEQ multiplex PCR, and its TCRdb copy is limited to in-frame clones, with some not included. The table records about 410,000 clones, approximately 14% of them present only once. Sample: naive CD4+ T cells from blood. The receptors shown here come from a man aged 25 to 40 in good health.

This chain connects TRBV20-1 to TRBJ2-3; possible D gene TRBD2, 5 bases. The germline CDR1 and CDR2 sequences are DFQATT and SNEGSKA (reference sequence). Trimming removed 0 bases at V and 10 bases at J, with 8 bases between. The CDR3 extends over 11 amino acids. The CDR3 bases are TGCAGTGCTAGAGACGCGGGTCCGCAGTATTTT. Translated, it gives CSARDAGPQYF.

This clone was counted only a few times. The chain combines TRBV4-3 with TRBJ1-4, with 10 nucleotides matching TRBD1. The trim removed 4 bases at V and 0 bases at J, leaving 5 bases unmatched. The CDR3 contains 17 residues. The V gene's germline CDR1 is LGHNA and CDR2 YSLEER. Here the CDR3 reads CASSPRDRGSTNEKLFF. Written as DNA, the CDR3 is TGCGCCAGCAGCCCCCGGGACAGGGGTTCAACTAATGAAAAACTGTTTTTT.

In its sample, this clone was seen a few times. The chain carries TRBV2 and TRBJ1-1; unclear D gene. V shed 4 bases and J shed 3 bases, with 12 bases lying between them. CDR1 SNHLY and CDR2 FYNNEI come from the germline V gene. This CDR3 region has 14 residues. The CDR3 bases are TGTGCCAGCAGTGTTTTAGGCACAGACACTGAAGCTTTCTTT. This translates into CASSVLGTDTEAFF.

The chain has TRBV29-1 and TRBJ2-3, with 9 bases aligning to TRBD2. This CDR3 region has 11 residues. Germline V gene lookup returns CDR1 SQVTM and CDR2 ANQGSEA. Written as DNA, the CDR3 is TGCGGCGGGAGGGCCACAGATACGCAGTATTTT. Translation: CGGRATDTQYF.

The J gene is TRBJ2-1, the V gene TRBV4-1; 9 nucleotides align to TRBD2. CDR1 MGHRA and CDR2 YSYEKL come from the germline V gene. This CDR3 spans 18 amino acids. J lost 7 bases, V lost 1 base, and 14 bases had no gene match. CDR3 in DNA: TGCGCCAGCAGCCAAGGTGGAGGGCGGGAGGGCCGCGTGAATGAGCAGTTCTTC. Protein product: CASSQGGGREGRVNEQFF.

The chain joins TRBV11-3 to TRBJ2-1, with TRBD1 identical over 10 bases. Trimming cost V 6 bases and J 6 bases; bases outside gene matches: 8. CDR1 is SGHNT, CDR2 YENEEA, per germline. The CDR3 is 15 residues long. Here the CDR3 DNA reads TGTGCCAGCAGTGCCGGGACAGGGGTATTCAATGAGCAGTTCTTC. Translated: CASSAGTGVFNEQFF.

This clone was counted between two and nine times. The CDR3 loop reads CASSISGTSTDTQYF. CDR3 sequence (DNA): TGTGCCAGCAGCATTAGCGGCACTAGCACAGATACGCAGTATTTT. The chain has TRBV7-2 and TRBJ2-3; tentatively, D is TRBD2 (6 bases). This CDR3 is built from 15 residues. Trimming stripped 5 bases from V and 0 bases from J, with 12 bases between. CDR1 is SGHTA, CDR2 FQGNSA, per germline.

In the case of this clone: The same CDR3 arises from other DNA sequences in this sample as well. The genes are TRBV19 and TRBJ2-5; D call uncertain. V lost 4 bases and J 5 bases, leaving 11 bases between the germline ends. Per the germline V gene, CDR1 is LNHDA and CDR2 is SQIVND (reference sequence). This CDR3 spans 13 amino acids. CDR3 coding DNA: TGTGCCAGTAGTACCTCAGGACGTGAGACCCAGTACTTC. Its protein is CASSTSGRETQYF.

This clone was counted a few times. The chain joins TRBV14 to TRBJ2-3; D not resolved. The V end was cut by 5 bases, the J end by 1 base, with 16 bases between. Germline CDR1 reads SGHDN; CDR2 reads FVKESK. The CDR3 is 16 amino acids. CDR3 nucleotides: TGTGCCAGCAGCTTAGCCCGATCAGCCCGCACAGATACGCAGTATTTT. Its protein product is CASSLARSARTDTQYF. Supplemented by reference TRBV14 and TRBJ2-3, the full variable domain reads EAGVTQFPSHSVIEKGQTVTLRCDPISGHDNLYWYRRVMGKEIKFLLHFVKESKQDESGMPNNRFLAERTGGTYSTLKVQPAELEDSGVYFCASSLARSARTDTQYFGPGTRLTVL.

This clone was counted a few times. In nucleotides, the CDR3 is TGTGCCAGCAGCTTAACAGGGATAAACACTGAAGCTTTCTTT. Residues: CASSLTGINTEAFF. The chain uses TRBV11-2 and TRBJ1-1; the D gene is possibly TRBD1 (6 bases). Germline V gene sequence: CDR1 SGHAT, CDR2 FQNNGV. V shed 2 bases and J shed 2 bases, with 9 bases lying between them. There are 14 residues in the CDR3.

The CDR3 protein is CASSQPGAGNTIYF. CDR3 nucleotides: TGTGCCAGCAGCCAGCCAGGGGCAGGAAACACCATATATTTT. The chain recombines TRBV5-4 with TRBJ1-3; the D gene is possibly TRBD1 (6 bases). Germline values: CDR1 SGHNT, CDR2 YYREEE (reference sequence). Deletions cut 4 bases from V and 4 bases from J, with 12 bases between. This CDR3 comprises 14 residues.

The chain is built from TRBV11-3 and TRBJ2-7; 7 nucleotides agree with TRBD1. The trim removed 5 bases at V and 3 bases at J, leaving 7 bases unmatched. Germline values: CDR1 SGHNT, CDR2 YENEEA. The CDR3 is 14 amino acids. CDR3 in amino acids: CASSQWTGVYEQYV. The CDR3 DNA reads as TGTGCCAGCAGCCAATGGACAGGAGTCTACGAGCAGTACGTC.

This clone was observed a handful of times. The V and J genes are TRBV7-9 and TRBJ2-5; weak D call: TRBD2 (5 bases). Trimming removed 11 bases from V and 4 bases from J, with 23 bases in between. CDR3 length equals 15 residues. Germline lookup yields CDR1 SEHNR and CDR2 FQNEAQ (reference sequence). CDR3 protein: CAFVATSLSGETQYF. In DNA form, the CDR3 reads TGTGCCTTCGTAGCAACTAGTCTATCGGGAGAGACCCAGTACTTC.

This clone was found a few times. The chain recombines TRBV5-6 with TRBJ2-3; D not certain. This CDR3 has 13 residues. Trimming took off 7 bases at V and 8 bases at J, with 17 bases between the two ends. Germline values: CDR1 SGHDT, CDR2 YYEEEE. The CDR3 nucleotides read TGTGCCAGCGGATCTACGGGTATCGGTACGCAGTATTTT. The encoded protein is CASGSTGIGTQYF.

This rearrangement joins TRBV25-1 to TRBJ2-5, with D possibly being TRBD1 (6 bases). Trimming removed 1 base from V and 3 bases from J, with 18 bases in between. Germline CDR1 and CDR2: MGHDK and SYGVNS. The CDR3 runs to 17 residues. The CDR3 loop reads CASSELGRGLTEETQYF. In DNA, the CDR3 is TGTGCCAGCAGTGAATTGGGCAGGGGTCTCACGGAAGAGACCCAGTACTTC.

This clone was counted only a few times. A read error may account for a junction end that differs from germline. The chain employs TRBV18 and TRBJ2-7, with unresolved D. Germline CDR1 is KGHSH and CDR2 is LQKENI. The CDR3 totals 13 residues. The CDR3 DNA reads TGTGCCAGCTCCCCACAGTGGGCCTACGAGCAGTACTTC. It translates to CASSPQWAYEQYF.

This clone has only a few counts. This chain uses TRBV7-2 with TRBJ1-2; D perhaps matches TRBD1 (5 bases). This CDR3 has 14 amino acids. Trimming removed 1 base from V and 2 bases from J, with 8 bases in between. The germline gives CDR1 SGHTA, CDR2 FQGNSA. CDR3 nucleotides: TGTGCCAGCAGCTTAGAGGCAGGGAACTATGGCTACACCTTC. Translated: CASSLEAGNYGYTF.

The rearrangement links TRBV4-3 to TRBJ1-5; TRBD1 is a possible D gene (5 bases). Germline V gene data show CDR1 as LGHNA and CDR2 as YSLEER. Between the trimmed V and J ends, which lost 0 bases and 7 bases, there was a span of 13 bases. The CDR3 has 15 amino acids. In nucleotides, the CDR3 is TGCGCCAGCAGCCAAGATTGGGCAGGGTGGCAGCCCCAGCATTTT. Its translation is CASSQDWAGWQPQHF.

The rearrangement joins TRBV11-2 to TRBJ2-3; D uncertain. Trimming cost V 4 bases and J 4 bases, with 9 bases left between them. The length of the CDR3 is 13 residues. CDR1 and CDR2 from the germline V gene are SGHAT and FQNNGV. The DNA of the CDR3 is TGTGCCAGCAGCTCCTCCTCGCCAGATACGCAGTATTTT. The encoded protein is CASSSSSPDTQYF.

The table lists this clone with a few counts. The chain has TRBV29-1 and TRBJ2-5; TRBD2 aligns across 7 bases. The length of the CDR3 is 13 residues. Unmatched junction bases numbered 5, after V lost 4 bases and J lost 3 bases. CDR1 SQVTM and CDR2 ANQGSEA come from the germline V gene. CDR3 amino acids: CSVVREGKETQYF. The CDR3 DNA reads TGCAGCGTTGTGAGGGAGGGGAAAGAGACCCAGTACTTC.

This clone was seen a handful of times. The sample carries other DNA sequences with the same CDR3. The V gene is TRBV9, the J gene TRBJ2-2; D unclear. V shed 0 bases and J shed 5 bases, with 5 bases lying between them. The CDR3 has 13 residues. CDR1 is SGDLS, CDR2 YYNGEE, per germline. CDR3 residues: CASSVAQTGELFF. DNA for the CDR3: TGTGCCAGCAGCGTAGCACAGACCGGGGAGCTGTTTTTT.

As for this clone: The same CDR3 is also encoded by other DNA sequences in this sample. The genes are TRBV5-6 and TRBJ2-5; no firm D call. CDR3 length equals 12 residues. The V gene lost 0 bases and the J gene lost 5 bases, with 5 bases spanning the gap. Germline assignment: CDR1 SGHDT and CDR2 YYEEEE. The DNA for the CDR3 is TGTGCCAGCAGCTTGGCGGAGGAGACCCAGTACTTC. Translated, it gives CASSLAEETQYF.

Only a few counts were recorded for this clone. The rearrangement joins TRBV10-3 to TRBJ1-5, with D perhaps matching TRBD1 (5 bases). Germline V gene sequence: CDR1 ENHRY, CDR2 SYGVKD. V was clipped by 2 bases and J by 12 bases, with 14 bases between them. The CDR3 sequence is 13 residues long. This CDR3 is CAISETPGGSQHF. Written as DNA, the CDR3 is TGTGCCATCAGTGAGACGCCTGGGGGGAGCCAGCATTTT.

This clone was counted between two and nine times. Here the CDR3 reads CASSGGSGGPRYTQYF. DNA of the CDR3: TGCGCCAGCAGTGGCGGGTCGGGGGGGCCGCGGTATACGCAGTATTTT. The V call is TRBV23-1, the J call TRBJ2-3; 8 nucleotides agree with TRBD2. TRBV23-1 is sorted into the ORF group, with uncertain function. J lost 7 bases, V lost 5 bases, and 14 bases had no gene match. There are 16 residues in the CDR3.

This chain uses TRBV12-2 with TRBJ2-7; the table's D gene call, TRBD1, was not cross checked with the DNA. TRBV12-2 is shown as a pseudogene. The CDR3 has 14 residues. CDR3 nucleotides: TGTGCAAGTCACACAGGAGCCCTCGCCTCCGAGCAGTACTTC. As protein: CASHTGALASEQYF.

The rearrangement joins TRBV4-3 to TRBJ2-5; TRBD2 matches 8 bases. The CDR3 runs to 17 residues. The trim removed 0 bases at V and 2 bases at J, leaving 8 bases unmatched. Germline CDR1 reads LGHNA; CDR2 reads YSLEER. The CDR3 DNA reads TGCGCCAGCAGCCAAGATTTAGTCAGCGGGGGACAAGAGACCCAGTACTTC. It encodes CASSQDLVSGGQETQYF.

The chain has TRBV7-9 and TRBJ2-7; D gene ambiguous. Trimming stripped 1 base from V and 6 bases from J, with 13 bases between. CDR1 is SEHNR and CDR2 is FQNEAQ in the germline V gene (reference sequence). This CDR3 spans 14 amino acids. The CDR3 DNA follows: TGTGCCAGCAGCTTAGAATCCGGGTGGGGCGAGCAGTACTTC. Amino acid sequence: CASSLESGWGEQYF.

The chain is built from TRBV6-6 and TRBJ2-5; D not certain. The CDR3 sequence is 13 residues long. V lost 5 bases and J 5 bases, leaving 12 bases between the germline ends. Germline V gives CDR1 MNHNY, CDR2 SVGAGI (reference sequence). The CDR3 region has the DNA TGTGCCAGCAGTCCAAGCCTGGGGGAGACCCAGTACTTC. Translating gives CASSPSLGETQYF.